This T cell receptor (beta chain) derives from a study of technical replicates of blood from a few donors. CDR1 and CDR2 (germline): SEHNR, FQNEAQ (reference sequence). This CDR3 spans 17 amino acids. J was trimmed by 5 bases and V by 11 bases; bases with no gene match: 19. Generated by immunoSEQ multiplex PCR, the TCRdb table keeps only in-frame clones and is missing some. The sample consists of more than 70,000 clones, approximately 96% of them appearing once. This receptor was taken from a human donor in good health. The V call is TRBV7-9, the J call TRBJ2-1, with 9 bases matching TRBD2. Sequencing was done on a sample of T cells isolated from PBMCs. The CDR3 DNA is TGTGCCCCTGCCCGTTGGGCTATGCGGGAGGGGAACAATGAGCAGTTCTTC. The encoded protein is CAPARWAMREGNNEQFF.